This T cell receptor beta chain was sequenced in a study of T-cell memory formation after mild COVID-19. From the 5' RACE reads, TCRdb called clonotypes with MiXCR, one entry per CDR3 protein. The table shows fewer than 600,000 distinct CDR3 sequences, with less than 25% occurring only once. Trimming pared 4 bases from V and 1 base from J, leaving 14 bases between. The CDR3 runs 15 residues. From germline, CDR1 is SGHKS and CDR2 YYEKEE (reference sequence). The source is an adult woman who had mild COVID-19 (a few samples of this study predate the infection). Cell type and time point are not known. The sequencing sample was made of PBMCs or a T cell subset sorted from them (not recorded which). The V call is TRBV5-5, the J call TRBJ1-2, with D hard to call. This CDR3 is CASSRSGTYNYGYTF. CDR3 nucleotide sequence: TGTGCCAGCAGCCGGTCAGGCACCTATAACTATGGCTACACCTTC.